This T cell receptor beta chain was retrieved from a study of T cell clones after liver transplantation. Study at large: Until 12-24 months post-transplant, subjects got standard immunosuppression and no induction.

Assay used: immunoSEQ multiplex PCR; TCRdb lists only in-frame clones, some missing. Of tens of thousands of clones in the sample, approximately 87% were seen once. From germline, CDR1 is LGHNA and CDR2 YSLEER. V was pared by 1 base and J by 4 bases, with 8 bases between. The CDR3 sequence is 13 residues long. V and J are TRBV4-3 and TRBJ2-7; weak D call: TRBD1 (5 bases). The sample consisted of CD4+ T cells from blood, taken at the 22-month timepoint. This TCR derives from a human patient who received a liver transplant. Some of the T cells may derive from the graft donor. DNA for the CDR3: TGCGCCAGCAGCCAAGCCAGGGCTTACGAGCAGTACTTC. It codes for CASSQARAYEQYF.